The 4 T cell receptor beta chains in this list originate from one sample, sequenced in a study of T cell responses to AZD1222 COVID-19 vaccine. Libraries were prepared by immunoSEQ multiplex PCR; TCRdb keeps only in-frame clonotypes and omits some of them. The sample contains 110,000 to 150,000 clones, around nine tenths of which appear only once. The source was peripheral blood, collected on day 0 of AZD1222 vaccination. The receptors come from an adult in good health.

The V and J genes are TRBV9 and TRBJ2-1, with 10 bases matching TRBD2. V was clipped by 3 bases and J by 5 bases; unmatched bases: 11. Germline assignment: CDR1 SGDLS and CDR2 YYNGEE. The length of the CDR3 is 17 residues. CDR3 protein: CASSAGIGTSADNEQFF. CDR3 in DNA: TGTGCCAGCAGCGCCGGGATTGGGACTAGCGCGGACAATGAGCAGTTCTTC.

The rearrangement joins TRBV7-2 to TRBJ1-5; maybe TRBD1 (6 bases). V lost 5 bases, J lost 5 bases, and 16 bases lay in between. This CDR3 region has 15 residues. CDR1 is SGHTA and CDR2 is FQGNSA in the germline V gene. The CDR3 sequence: CASSRGQNGDQPQHF. The CDR3 nucleotides are TGTGCCAGCAGCCGGGGGCAAAACGGGGATCAGCCCCAGCATTTT.

This rearrangement joins TRBV7-2 to TRBJ1-1; D is possibly TRBD1 (5 bases). The CDR3 totals 15 residues. With 2 bases removed from V and 1 base from J, the gap between germline ends came to 11 bases. Germline-derived CDR1 and CDR2 are SGHTA and FQGNSA. CDR3 sequence reads: CASSLMWGRNTEAFF. In nucleotides, the CDR3 is TGTGCCAGCAGCTTAATGTGGGGGAGGAACACTGAAGCTTTCTTT.

This chain uses TRBV10-3 with TRBJ1-1; TRBD1 agrees at 8 bases. CDR3 length equals 14 residues. Germline V gene sequence: CDR1 ENHRY, CDR2 SYGVKD. V lost 6 bases, J lost 4 bases, and 7 bases stayed unmatched. CDR3 sequence (DNA): TGTGCCATCAGGCCTGGACAGGGAGGCACTGAAGCTTTCTTT. It is translated as CAIRPGQGGTEAFF.